The subject of this entry is one T cell receptor beta chain. Its antigen is not known. The source material, RNA transcripts, was used to amplify TCR beta CDR3 regions. With the HTBI primer set, the TCR CDR3 went through a first round of RT-PCR. Each CDR3 protein gets one entry after TCRdb re-called the multiplex PCR reads with MiXCR. This sample has around 570,000 distinct CDR3 sequences, with approximately 20% found just once. This CDR3 comprises 12 residues. Germline V gene sequence: CDR1 SQVTM, CDR2 ANQGSEA. V dropped 7 bases and J dropped 4 bases, with 13 bases sitting between them. This specimen comes from a study of T cells in Graves' hyperthyroidism and ophthalmopathy. Study observations and caveats: Ophthalmopathy, as predicted by the model, came a median around 6.7 months after the prediction. Expanded thyroid clonotypes (above 0.001) were mostly also found in blood. In simple terms, a model built on 13 V-J features told ophthalmopathy apart from stable hyperthyroidism.

The authors took PBMCs from 10 ml fresh peripheral blood. The chain has TRBV29-1 and TRBJ1-1, with D perhaps TRBD1 (6 bases). The sample was blood. This TCR was sampled from a man aged 35-49 years with Graves' ophthalmopathy. The CDR3 is CSANDRSTEAFF. The CDR3 DNA reads as TGCAGCGCAAACGACAGGTCCACTGAAGCTTTCTTT.